This T cell receptor (beta chain) is drawn from a study of human T cells and chemical hapten exposure. On the study more broadly: A 2 cm by 2 cm inner upper arm patch received 2% DPC for sensitization.

Noted time point: patch test 2, 6 weeks after DPC sensitization. The treatment: therapeutic diphenylcyclopropenone sensitization with weekly scalp DPC. Non-pregnant alopecia patients aged 18 to 70, suitable for DPC therapy. At least ten counts were recorded for this clonotype. TCRdb analysed the RACE reads with MiXCR anew, one entry per CDR3 protein. The data show 85,000 to 100,000 distinct CDR3 sequences, roughly 9.6% seen once. The germline CDR1 and CDR2 sequences are SGHNT and YYREEE (reference sequence). The V and J ends lost 0 bases and 4 bases respectively, with 13 bases between them. The CDR3 length is 16 residues.

The sequence was collected from a man aged 35 to 55 with alopecia areata. Some clones in this sample may be carry-over from other donors' samples. The chain combines TRBV5-4 with TRBJ2-2; D gene ambiguous. The sample in question was whole blood, obtained in connection with sensitization to the hapten diphenylcyclopropenone (DPC). The CDR3 protein is CASSLAKSLSTGELFF. The CDR3, as DNA: TGTGCCAGCAGCTTGGCCAAGTCTTTGTCCACCGGGGAGCTGTTTTTT.